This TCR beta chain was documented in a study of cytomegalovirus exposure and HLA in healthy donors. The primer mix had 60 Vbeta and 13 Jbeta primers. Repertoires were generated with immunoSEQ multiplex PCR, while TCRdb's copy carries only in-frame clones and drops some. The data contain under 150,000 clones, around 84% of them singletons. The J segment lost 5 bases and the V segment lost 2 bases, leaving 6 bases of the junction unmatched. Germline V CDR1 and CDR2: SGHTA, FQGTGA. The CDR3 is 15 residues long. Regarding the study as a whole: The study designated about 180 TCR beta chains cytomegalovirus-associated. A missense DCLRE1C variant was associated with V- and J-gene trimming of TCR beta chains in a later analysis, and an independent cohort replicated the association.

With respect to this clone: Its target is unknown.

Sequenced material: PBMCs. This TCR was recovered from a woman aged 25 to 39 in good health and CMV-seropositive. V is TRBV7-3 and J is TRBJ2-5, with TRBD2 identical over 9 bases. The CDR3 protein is CASSLGRGLAETQYF. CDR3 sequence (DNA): TGTGCCAGCAGCTTAGGCCGGGGACTAGCTGAGACCCAGTACTTC.